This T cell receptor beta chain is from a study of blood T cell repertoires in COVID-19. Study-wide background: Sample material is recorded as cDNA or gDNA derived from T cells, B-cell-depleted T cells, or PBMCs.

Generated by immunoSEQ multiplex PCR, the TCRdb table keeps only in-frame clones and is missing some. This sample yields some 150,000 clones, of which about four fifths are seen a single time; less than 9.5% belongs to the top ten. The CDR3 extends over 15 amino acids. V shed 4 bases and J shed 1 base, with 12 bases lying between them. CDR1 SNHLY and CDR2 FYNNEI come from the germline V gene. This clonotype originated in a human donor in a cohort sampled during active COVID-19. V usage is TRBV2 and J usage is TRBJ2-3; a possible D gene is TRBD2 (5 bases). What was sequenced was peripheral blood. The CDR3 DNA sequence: TGTGCCAGCAGTGGATGGGCCGGGGGCACAGATACGCAGTATTTT. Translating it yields CASSGWAGGTDTQYF.